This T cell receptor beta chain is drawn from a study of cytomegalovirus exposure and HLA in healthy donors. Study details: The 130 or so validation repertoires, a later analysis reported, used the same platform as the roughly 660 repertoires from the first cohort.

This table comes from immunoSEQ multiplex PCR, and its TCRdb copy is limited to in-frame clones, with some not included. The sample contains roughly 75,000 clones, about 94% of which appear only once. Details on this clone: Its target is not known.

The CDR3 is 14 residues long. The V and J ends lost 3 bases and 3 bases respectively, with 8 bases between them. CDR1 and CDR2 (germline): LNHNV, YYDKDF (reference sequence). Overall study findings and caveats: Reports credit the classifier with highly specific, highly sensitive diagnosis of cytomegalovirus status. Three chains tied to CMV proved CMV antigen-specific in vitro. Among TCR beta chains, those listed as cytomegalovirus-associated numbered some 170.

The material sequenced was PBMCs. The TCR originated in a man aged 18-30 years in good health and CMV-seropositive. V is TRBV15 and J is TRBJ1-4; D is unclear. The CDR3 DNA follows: TGTGCCACCAGCAGGAGGGTCCCTAATGAAAAACTGTTTTTT. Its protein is CATSRRVPNEKLFF.